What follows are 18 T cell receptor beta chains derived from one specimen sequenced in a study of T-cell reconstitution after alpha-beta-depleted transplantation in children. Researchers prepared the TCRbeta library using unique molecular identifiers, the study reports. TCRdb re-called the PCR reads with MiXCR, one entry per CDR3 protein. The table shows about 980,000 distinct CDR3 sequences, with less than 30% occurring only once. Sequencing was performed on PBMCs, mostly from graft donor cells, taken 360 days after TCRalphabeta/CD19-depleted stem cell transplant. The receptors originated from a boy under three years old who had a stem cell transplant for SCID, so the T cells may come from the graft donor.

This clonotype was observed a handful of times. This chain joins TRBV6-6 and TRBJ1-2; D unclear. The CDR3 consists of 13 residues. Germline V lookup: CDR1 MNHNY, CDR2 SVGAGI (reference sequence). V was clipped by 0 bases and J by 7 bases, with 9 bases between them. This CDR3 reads CASSYSRQFGYTF. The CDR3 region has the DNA TGTGCCAGCAGTTACTCGAGGCAGTTTGGCTACACCTTC.

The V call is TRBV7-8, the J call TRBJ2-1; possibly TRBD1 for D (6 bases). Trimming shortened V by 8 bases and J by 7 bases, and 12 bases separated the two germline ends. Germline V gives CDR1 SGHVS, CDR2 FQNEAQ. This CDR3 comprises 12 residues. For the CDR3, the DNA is TGTGCCAGCGCCGGGACAAGGAATGAGCAGTTCTTC. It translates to CASAGTRNEQFF.

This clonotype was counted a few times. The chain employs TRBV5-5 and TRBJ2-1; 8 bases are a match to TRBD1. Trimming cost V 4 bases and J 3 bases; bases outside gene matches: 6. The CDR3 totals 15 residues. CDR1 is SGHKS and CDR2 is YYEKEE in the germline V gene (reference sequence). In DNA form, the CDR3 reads TGTGCCAGCAGCCCCAATGGACAGGGCTACAATGAGCAGTTCTTC. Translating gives CASSPNGQGYNEQFF.

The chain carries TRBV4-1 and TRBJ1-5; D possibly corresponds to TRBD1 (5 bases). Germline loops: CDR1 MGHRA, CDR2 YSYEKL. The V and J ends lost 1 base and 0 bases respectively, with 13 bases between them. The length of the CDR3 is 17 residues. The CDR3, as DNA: TGCGCCAGCAGCCAAGGGTCCAGGGAGGATAGCAATCAGCCCCAGCATTTT. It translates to CASSQGSREDSNQPQHF.

For the CDR3, the DNA is TGTGCCAGCCGAAGCCTTTCGGGGGCCGCCTACGAGCAGTACTTC. Its protein is CASRSLSGAAYEQYF. The V and J genes are TRBV6-1 and TRBJ2-7, with D possibly being TRBD1 or TRBD2 (6 bases each). V was cut by 8 bases and J by 2 bases, with 19 bases left in between. Germline V gene lookup returns CDR1 MNHNS and CDR2 SASEGT. CDR3 length equals 15 residues.

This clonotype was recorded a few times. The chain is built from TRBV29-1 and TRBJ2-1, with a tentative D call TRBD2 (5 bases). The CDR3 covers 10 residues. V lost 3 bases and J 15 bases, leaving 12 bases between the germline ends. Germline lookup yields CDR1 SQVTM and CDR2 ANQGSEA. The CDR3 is CSVEDSPRFF. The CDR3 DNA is TGCAGCGTTGAGGACTCACCTCGGTTCTTC.

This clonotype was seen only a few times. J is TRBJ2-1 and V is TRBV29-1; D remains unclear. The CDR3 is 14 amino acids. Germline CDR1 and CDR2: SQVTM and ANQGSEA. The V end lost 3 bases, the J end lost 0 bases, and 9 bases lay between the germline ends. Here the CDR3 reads CSVDLASSYNEQFF. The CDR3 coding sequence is TGCAGCGTTGACTTGGCTAGCTCCTACAATGAGCAGTTCTTC.

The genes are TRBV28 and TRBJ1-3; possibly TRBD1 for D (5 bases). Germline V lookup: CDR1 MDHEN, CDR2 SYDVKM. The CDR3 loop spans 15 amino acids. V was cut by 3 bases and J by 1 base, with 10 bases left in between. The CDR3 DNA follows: TGTGCCAGCAGTTTGGGGGACTGGTCTGGAAACACCATATATTTT. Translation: CASSLGDWSGNTIYF.

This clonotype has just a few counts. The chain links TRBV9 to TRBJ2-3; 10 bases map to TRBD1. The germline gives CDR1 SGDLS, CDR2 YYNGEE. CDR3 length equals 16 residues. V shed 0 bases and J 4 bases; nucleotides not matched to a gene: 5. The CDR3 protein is CASSVVGQGDADTQYF. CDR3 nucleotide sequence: TGTGCCAGCAGCGTAGTTGGACAGGGGGACGCAGATACGCAGTATTTT.

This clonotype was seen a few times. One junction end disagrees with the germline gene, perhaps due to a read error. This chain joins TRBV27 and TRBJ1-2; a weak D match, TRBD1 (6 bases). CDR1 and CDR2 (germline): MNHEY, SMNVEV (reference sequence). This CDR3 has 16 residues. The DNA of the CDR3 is TGTGCCAGCAGTTTACGGGGGCTCCACCTCGACTACGGCTACACCTTC. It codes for CASSLRGLHLDYGYTF.

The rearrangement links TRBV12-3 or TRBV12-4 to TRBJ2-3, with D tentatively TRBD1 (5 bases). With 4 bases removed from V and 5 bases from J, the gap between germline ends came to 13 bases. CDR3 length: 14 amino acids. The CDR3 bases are TGTGCCAGCAGTTGGTTGACAGTAGTAGATACGCAGTATTTT. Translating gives CASSWLTVVDTQYF.

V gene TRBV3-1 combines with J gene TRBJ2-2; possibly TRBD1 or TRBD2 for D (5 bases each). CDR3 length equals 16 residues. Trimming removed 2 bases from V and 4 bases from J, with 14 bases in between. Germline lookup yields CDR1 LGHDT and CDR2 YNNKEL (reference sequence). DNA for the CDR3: TGTGCCAGCAGCCAACCAGGGAGTAAGGGCACCGGGGAGCTGTTTTTT. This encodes CASSQPGSKGTGELFF.

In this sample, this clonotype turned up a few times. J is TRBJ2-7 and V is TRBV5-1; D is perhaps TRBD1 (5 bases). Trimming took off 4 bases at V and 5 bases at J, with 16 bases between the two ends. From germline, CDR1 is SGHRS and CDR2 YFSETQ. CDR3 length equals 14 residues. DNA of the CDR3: TGCGCCAGCAGCGAACAGGTCCGGGTCCACGAGCAGTACTTC. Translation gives CASSEQVRVHEQYF.

This chain's CDR3 is CASQFSGVLNTEAFF. The CDR3 region has the DNA TGTGCCAGCCAATTTTCTGGAGTCTTGAACACTGAAGCTTTCTTT. This chain connects TRBV12-3 or TRBV12-4 to TRBJ1-1; D is undetermined. The V and J ends lost 8 bases and 0 bases respectively, with 16 bases between them. This CDR3 is 15 amino acids long.

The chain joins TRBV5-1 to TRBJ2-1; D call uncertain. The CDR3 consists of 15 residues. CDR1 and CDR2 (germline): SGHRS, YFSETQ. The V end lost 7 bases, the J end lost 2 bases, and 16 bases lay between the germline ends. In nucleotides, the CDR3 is TGCGCCAGCCTCCCCGCGGCCGGGCCCTACAATGAGCAGTTCTTC. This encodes CASLPAAGPYNEQFF.

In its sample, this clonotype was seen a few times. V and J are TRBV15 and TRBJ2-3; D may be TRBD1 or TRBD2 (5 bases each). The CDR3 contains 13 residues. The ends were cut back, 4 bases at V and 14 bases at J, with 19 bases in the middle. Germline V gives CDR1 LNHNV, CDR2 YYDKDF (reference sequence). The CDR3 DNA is TGTGCCACCAGCAAACCTCGGGACCGACCATTGTATTTT. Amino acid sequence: CATSKPRDRPLYF.

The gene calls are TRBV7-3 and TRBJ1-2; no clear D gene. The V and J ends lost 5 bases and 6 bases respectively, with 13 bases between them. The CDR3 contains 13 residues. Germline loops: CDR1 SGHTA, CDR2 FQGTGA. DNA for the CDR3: TGTGCCAGCAGCCCCTACGCCACGGATGGCTACACCTTC. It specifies CASSPYATDGYTF.

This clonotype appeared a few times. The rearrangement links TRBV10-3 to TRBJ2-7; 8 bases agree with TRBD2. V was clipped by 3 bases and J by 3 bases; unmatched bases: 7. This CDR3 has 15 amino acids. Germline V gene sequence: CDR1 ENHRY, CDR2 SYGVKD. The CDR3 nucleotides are TGTGCCATCAGTGAACGGGGCGGGGGGTTCTACGAGCAGTACTTC. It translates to CAISERGGGFYEQYF.